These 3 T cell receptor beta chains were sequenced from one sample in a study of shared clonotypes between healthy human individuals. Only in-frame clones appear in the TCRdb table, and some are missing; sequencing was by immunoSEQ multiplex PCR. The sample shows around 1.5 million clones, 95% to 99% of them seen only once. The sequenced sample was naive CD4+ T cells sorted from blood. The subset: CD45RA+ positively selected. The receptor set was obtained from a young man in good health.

The CDR3 DNA reads TGTGCCAGCAGCTTGGGACAGGCGTCCAATCAGCCCCAGCATTTT. Its translation: CASSLGQASNQPQHF. The chain carries TRBV5-6 and TRBJ1-5; the D gene is possibly TRBD1 (6 bases). The CDR3 length is 15 residues. V gave up 0 bases and J gave up 3 bases, with 10 bases separating them. Germline lookup yields CDR1 SGHDT and CDR2 YYEEEE. The full variable domain, with the rest looked up from reference TRBV5-6 and TRBJ1-5, is DAGVTQSPTHLIKTRGQQVTLRCSPKSGHDTVSWYQQALGQGPQFIFQYYEEEERQRGNFPDRFSGHQFPNYSSELNVNALLLGDSALYLCASSLGQASNQPQHFGDGTRLSIL.

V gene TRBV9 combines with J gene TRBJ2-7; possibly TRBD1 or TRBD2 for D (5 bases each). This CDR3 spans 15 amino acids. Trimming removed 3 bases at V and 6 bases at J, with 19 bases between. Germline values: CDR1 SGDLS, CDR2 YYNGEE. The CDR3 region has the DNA TGTGCCAGCAGCGGGCGACCCAAAACTGGGGGCGAGCAGTACTTC. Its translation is CASSGRPKTGGEQYF.

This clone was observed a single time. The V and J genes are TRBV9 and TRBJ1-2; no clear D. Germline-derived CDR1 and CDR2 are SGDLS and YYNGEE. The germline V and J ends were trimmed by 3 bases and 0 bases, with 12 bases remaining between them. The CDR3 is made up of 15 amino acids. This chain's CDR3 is CASSGRGRANYGYTF. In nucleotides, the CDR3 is TGTGCCAGCAGCGGCCGAGGTCGAGCTAACTATGGCTACACCTTC.